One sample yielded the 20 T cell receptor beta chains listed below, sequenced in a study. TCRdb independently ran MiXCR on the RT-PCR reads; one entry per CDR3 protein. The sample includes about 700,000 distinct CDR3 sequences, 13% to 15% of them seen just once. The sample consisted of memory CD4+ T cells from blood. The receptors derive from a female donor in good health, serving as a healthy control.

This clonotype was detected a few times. CDR3 coding DNA: TGTGCCAGCAGCACTGAGGGGTTCTCTGGAAACACCATATATTTT. Its translation is CASSTEGFSGNTIYF. This chain links TRBV9 with TRBJ1-3, with D maybe TRBD1 (5 bases). Germline loops: CDR1 SGDLS, CDR2 YYNGEE. The CDR3 has 15 amino acids. V lost 4 bases and J lost 0, with 11 bases in between.

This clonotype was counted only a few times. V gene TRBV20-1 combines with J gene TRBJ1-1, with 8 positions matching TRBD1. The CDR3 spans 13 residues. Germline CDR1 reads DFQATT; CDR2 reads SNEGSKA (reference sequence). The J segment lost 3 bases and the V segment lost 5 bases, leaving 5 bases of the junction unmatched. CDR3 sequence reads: CSADGQGHTEAFF. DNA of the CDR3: TGCAGTGCTGACGGACAGGGCCACACTGAAGCTTTCTTT.

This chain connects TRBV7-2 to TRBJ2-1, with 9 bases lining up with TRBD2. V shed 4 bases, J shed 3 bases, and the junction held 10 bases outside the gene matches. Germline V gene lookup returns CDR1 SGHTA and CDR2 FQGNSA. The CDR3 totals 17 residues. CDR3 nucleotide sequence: TGTGCCAGCAGCTACCGGAGTGCTAGCGGGGTCTACAATGAGCAGTTCTTC. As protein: CASSYRSASGVYNEQFF.

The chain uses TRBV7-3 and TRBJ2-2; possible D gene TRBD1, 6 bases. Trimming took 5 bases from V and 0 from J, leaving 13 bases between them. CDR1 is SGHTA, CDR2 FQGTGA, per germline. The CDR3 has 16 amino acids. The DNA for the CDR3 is TGTGCCAGCAGCGCCTCGGGACATGCGAACACCGGGGAGCTGTTTTTT. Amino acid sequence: CASSASGHANTGELFF.

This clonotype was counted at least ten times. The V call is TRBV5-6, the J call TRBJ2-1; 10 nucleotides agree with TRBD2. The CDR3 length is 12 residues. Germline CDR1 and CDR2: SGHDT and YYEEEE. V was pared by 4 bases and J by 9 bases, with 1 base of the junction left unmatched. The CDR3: CASSRTSGEQFF. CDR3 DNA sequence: TGTGCCAGCAGCCGGACTAGCGGTGAGCAGTTCTTC. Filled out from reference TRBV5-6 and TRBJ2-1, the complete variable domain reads DAGVTQSPTHLIKTRGQQVTLRCSPKSGHDTVSWYQQALGQGPQFIFQYYEEEERQRGNFPDRFSGHQFPNYSSELNVNALLLGDSALYLCASSRTSGEQFFGPGTRLTVL.

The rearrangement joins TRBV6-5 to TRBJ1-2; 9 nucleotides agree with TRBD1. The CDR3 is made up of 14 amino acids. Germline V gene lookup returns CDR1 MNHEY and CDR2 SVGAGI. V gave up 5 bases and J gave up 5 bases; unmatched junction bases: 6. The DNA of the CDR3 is TGTGCCAGCAGTAAATTGACAGGGGGATATGGCTACACCTTC. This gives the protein CASSKLTGGYGYTF.

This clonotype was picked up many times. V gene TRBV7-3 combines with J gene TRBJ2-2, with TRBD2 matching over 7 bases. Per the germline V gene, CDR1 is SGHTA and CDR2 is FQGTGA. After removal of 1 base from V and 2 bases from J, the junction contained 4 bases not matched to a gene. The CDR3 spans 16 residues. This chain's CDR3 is CASSLSPSGNTGELFF. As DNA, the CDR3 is TGTGCCAGCAGCTTAAGTCCTAGCGGAAACACCGGGGAGCTGTTTTTT.

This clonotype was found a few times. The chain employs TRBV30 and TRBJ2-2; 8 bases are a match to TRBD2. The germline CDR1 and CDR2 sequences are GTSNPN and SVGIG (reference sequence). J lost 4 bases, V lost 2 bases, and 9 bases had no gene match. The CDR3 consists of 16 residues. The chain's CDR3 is CAWSRMSGRGTGELFF. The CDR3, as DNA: TGTGCCTGGAGTCGGATGAGCGGGAGAGGCACCGGGGAGCTGTTTTTT.

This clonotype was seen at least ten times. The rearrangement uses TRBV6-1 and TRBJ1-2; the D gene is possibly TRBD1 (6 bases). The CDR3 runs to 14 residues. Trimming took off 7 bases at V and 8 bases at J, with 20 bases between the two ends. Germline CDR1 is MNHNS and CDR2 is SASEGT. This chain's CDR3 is CASIIGQSMGGYTF. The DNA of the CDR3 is TGTGCCAGCATTATAGGACAGTCAATGGGCGGCTACACCTTC.

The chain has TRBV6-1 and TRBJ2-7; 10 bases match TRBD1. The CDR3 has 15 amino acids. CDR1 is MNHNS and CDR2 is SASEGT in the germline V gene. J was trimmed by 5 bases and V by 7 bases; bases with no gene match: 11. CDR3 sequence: CASTVRGTGEDEQYF. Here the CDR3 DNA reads TGTGCCAGCACCGTTCGGGGGACAGGGGAGGACGAGCAGTACTTC.

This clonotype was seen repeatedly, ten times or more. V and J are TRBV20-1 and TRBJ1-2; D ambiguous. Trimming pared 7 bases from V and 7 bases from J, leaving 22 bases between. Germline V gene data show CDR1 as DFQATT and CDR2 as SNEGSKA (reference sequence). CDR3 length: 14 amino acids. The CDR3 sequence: CSVRRVGLGSGYTF. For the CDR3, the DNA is TGCAGTGTAAGACGTGTGGGGTTAGGATCTGGCTACACCTTC.

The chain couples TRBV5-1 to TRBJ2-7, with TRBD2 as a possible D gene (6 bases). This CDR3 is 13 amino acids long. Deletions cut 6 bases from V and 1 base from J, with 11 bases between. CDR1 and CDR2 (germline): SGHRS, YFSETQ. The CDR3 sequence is CASNGGTSYEQYF. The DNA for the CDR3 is TGCGCCAGCAATGGCGGGACGTCCTACGAGCAGTACTTC.

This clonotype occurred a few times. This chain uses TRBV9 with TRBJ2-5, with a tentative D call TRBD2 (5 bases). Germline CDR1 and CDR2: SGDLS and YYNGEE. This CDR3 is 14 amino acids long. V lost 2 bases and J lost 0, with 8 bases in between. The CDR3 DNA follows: TGTGCCAGCAGCGTGGCCGGGGACCAAGAGACCCAGTACTTC. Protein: CASSVAGDQETQYF.

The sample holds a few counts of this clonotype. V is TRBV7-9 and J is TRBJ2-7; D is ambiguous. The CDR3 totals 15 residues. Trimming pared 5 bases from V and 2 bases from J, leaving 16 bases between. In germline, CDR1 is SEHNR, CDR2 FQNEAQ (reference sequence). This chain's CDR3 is CASSLLPNRAYEQYF. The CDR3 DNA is TGTGCCAGCAGCCTATTACCGAATCGGGCCTACGAGCAGTACTTC.

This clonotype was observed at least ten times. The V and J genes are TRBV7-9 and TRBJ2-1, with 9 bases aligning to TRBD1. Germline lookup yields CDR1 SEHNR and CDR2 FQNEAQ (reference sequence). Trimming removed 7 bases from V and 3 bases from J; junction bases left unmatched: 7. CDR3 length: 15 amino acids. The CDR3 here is CASISDRGVYNEQFF. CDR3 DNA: TGTGCCAGCATCTCGGACAGGGGAGTCTACAATGAGCAGTTCTTC.

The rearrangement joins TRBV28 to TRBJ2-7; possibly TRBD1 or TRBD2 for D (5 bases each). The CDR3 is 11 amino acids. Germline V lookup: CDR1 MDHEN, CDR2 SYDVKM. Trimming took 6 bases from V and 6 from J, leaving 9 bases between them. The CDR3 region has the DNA TGTGCCAGCAGGGGACCAATCGAGCAGTACTTC. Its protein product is CASRGPIEQYF.

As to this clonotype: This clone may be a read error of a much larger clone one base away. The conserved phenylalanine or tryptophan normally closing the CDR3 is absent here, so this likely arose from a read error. CDR3 sequence: CAWSDNTEAFS. The CDR3, as DNA: TGTGCCTGGAGTGACAACACTGAAGCTTTCTCT. V usage is TRBV30 and J usage is TRBJ1-1; D not certain. The V gene's germline CDR1 is GTSNPN and CDR2 SVGIG (reference sequence). This CDR3 spans 11 amino acids. Trimming took 1 base from V and 2 from J, leaving 2 bases between them.

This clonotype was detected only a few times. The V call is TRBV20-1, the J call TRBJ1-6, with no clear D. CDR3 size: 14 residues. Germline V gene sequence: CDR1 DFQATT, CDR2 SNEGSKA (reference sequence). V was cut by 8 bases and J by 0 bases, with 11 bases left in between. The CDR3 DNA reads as TGCAGTTCAGGAGGGAGCTCCTATAATTCACCCCTCCACTTT. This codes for CSSGGSSYNSPLHF.

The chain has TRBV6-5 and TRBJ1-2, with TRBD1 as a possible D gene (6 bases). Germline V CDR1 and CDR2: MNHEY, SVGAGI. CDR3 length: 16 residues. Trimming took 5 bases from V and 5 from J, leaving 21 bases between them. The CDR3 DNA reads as TGTGCCAGCAGTCGCCCGGGGGGCCAGGGGTTATATGGCTACACCTTC. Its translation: CASSRPGGQGLYGYTF.

CDR3: CASSRDRDVLFF. In DNA, the CDR3 is TGTGCCAGCTCCCGTGACAGGGACGTACTGTTTTTT. The V and J genes are TRBV18 and TRBJ2-2, with 7 nucleotides matching TRBD1. Germline CDR1 is KGHSH and CDR2 is LQKENI. CDR3 length equals 12 residues. V lost 6 bases and J lost 14; bases outside the gene matches: 9.